This TCR beta chain was documented in a study of CXCR3-negative and CXCR3-positive naive CD8 T cells. UMI-tagged TRB cDNA libraries were built via 5' RACE. TCRdb reprocessed the 5' RACE reads, keeping one entry per CDR3 protein, no DNA. Here the sample table reports about 120,000 distinct CDR3 sequences. Sequenced material: naive CXCR3- CD8+ T cells from blood. Described subset: CD45RO-CCR7+CD27+CD95- naive CD8+ T cells lacking CXCR3 (TNR3-). The source is a human donor in good health. Some clones in this sample may be carry-over from other donors' samples.

The CDR3 loop reads CASSPLHEQFF. The rearrangement uses TRBV28 and TRBJ2-1. The CDR3 has 11 residues. Looked up from germline, CDR1 is MDHEN and CDR2 is SYDVKM.